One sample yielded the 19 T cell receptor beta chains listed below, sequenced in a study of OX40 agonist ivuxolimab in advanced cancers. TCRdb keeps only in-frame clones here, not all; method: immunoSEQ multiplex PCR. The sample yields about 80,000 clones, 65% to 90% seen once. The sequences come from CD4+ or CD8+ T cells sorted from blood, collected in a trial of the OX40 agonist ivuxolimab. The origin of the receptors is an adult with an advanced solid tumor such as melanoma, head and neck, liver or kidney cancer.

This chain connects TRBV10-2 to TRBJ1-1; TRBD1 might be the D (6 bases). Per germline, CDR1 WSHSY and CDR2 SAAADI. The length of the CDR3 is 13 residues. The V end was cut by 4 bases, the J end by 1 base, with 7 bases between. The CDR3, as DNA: TGCGCCAGCAGTGCGACAGGGAACACTGAAGCTTTCTTT. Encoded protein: CASSATGNTEAFF.

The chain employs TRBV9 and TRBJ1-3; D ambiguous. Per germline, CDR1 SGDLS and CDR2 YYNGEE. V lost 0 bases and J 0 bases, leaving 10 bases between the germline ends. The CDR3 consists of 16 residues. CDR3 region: CASSVAVMDSGNTIYF. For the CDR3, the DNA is TGTGCCAGCAGCGTAGCTGTGATGGACTCTGGAAACACCATATATTTT.

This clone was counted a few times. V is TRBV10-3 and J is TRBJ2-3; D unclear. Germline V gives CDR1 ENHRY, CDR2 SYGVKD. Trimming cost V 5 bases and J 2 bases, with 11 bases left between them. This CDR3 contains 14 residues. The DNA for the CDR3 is TGTGCCATCAGTCCGACGGGCCACACAGATACGCAGTATTTT. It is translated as CAISPTGHTDTQYF.

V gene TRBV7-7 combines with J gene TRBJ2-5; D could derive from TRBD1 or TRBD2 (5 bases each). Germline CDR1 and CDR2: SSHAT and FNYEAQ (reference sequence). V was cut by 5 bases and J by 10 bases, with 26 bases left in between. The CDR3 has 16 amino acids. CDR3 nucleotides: TGTGCCAGCAGCCTCGGGTCGGGGCAGGCGCGTGAGGGCCAGTACTTC. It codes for CASSLGSGQAREGQYF.

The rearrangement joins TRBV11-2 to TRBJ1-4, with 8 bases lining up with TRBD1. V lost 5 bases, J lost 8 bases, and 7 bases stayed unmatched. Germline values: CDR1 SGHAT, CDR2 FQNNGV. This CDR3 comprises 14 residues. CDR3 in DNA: TGTGCCAGCAGCCTACTCCGACAGGGGGAAAAACTGTTTTTT. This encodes CASSLLRQGEKLFF.

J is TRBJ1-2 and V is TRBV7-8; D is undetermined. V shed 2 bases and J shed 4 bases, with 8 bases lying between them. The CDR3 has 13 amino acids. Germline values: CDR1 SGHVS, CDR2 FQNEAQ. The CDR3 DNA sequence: TGTGCCAGCAGCTTACTAGGCGGCTATGGCTACACCTTC. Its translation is CASSLLGGYGYTF.

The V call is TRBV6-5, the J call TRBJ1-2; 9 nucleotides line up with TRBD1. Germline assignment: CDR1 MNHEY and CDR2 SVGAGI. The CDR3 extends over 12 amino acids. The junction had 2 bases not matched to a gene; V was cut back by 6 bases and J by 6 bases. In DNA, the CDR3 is TGTGCCAGCAGGAACAGGGGGCATGGCTACACCTTC. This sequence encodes CASRNRGHGYTF.

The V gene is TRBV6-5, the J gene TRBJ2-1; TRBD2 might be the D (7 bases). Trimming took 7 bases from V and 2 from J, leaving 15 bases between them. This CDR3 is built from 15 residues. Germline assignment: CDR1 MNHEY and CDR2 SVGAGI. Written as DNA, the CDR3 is TGTGCCAGCATCCCCTTGCGGGGGCCCTACAATGAGCAGTTCTTC. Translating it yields CASIPLRGPYNEQFF.

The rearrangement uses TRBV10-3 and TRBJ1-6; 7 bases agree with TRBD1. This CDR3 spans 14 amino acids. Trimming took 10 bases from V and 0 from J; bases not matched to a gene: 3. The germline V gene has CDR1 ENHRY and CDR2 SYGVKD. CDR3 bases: TGTGCCAGCCGGGACAGCTCCTATAATTCACCCCTCCACTTT. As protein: CASRDSSYNSPLHF.

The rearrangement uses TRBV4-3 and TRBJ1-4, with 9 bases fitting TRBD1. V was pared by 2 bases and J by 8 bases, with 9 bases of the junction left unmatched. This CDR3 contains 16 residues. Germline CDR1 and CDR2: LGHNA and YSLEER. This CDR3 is CASSQNTGTGSEKLFF. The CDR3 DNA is TGCGCCAGCAGCCAAAATACCGGGACAGGGAGCGAAAAACTGTTTTTT.

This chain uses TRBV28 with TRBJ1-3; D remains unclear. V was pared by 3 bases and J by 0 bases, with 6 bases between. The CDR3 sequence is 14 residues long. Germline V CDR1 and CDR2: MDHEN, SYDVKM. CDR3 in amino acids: CASSFLASGNTIYF. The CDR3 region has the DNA TGTGCCAGCAGTTTCCTCGCCTCTGGAAACACCATATATTTT.

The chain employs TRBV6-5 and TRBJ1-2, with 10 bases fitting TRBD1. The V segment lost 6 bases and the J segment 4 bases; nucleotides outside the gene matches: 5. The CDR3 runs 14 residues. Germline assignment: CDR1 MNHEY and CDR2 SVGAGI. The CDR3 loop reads CASRGQGRTYGYTF. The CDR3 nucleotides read TGTGCCAGCAGGGGACAGGGGCGGACCTATGGCTACACCTTC.

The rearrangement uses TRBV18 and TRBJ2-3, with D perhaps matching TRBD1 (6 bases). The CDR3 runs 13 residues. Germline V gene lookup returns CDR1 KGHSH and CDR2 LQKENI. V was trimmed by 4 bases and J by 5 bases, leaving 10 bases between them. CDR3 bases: TGTGCCAGCTCACGGGCACAGGGAGATACGCAGTATTTT. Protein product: CASSRAQGDTQYF.

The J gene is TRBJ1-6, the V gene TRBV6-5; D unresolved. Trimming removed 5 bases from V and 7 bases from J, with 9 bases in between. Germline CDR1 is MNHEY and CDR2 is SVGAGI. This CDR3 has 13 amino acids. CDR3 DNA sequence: TGTGCCAGCAGTGTGAGGTCGAATTCACCCCTCCACTTT. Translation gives CASSVRSNSPLHF.

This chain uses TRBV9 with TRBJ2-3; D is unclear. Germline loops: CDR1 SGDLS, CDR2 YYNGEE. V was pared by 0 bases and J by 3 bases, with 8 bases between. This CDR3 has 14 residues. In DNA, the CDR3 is TGTGCCAGCAGCGTAGAGGTACCAACAGATACGCAGTATTTT. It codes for CASSVEVPTDTQYF.

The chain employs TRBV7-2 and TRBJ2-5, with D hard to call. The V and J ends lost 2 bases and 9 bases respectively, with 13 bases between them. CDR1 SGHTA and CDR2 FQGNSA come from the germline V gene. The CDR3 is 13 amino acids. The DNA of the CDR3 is TGTGCCAGCAGCTTATACTCATCCCGGGCCCAGTACTTC. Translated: CASSLYSSRAQYF.

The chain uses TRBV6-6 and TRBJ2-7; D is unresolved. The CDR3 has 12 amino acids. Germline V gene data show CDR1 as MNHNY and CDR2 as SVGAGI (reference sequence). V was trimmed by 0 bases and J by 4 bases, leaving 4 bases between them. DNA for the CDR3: TGTGCCAGCAGTTACTCGATATACGAGCAGTACTTC. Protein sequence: CASSYSIYEQYF.

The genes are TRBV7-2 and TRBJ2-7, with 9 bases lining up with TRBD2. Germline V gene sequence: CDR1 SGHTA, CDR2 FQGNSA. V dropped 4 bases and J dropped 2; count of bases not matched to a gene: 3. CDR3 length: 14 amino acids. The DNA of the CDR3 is TGTGCCAGCAGCTCCGCGGGGGGGCCCTACGAGCAGTACTTC. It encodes CASSSAGGPYEQYF.

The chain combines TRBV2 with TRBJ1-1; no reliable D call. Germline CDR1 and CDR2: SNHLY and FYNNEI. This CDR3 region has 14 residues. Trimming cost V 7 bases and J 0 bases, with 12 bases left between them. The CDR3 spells CASKFSGLNTEAFF. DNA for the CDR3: TGTGCCAGCAAGTTTTCAGGATTGAACACTGAAGCTTTCTTT.